These 20 T cell receptor beta chains share one sample of origin, sequenced in a study of cytomegalovirus exposure and HLA in healthy donors (dated by TCRdb to 2016 to 2017). The library relied on the immunoSEQ multiplex PCR assay. For the multiplex PCR, a mixture combining 60 forward primers for TCR Vbeta segments and 13 reverse primers for TCR Jbeta segments was used. Entries here come from immuneACCESS through TCRdb and include only in-frame sequences with V and J called. Some clones fail to appear in such tables; in the studies checked, an unresolved V gene covers under half of the shortfall, and the cause of the remainder is unknown. This sample comprises 130,000 to 150,000 clones, 80% of them detected only once. The leading ten clones occupy 6.8% of the sample. The sequenced sample consisted of PBMCs. These receptor sequences come from a man aged 40-50 years in good health and CMV-seropositive.

This rearrangement joins TRBV27 to TRBJ2-1; TRBD2 matches at 8 bases. The CDR3 extends over 16 amino acids. Per the germline V gene, CDR1 is MNHEY and CDR2 is SMNVEV (reference sequence). V gave up 0 bases and J gave up 4 bases; unmatched junction bases: 5. Written as DNA, the CDR3 is TGTGCCAGCAGTTTATCCCCCGGGAGGGGGTACAATGAGCAGTTCTTC. This gives the protein CASSLSPGRGYNEQFF.

The V gene is TRBV27, the J gene TRBJ2-5; 8 bases fit TRBD2. The V gene's germline CDR1 is MNHEY and CDR2 SMNVEV (reference sequence). The J segment lost 5 bases and the V segment lost 5 bases, leaving 10 bases of the junction unmatched. CDR3 length: 15 amino acids. The CDR3 region is CASSPRGGGMETQYF. CDR3 bases: TGTGCCAGCAGTCCTCGGGGGGGAGGGATGGAGACCCAGTACTTC.

The chain links TRBV2 to TRBJ1-5; possibly TRBD1 for D (5 bases). Germline lookup yields CDR1 SNHLY and CDR2 FYNNEI. V lost 4 bases and J lost 5, with 12 bases in between. CDR3 length equals 14 residues. CDR3 region: CASSVGGAHQPQHF. CDR3 DNA sequence: TGTGCCAGCAGTGTAGGAGGGGCTCATCAGCCCCAGCATTTT. Looking up the rest from reference TRBV2 and TRBJ1-5 gives the full variable domain: EPEVTQTPSHQVTQMGQEVILRCVPISNHLYFYWYRQILGQKVEFLVSFYNNEISEKSEIFDDQFSVERPDGSNFTLKIRSTKLEDSAMYFCASSVGGAHQPQHFGDGTRLSIL.

V and J are TRBV7-2 and TRBJ1-3, with D possibly TRBD1 on 6 matching bases. Trimming stripped 6 bases from V and 1 base from J, with 13 bases between. Germline CDR1 is SGHTA and CDR2 is FQGNSA. CDR3 size: 15 residues. The CDR3 nucleotides are TGTGCCAGCAGTAGACTTACAGGGTCTGGAAACACCATATATTTT. This translates into CASSRLTGSGNTIYF.

The V gene is TRBV20-1, the J gene TRBJ1-1, with D perhaps TRBD1 (5 bases). V was clipped by 1 base and J by 8 bases, with 8 bases between them. Germline V gives CDR1 DFQATT, CDR2 SNEGSKA (reference sequence). The CDR3 extends over 11 amino acids. The CDR3, as DNA: TGCAGTGCTAGAGTGCGGGGGGAAGCTTTCTTT. It yields the protein CSARVRGEAFF.

The count of this clone is one. The chain joins TRBV28 to TRBJ2-1; tentative D call: TRBD1 (5 bases). V was trimmed by 7 bases and J by 5 bases, leaving 18 bases between them. Germline V CDR1 and CDR2: MDHEN, SYDVKM. The CDR3 has 15 amino acids. The CDR3 spells CASNPRQILHNEQFF. DNA of the CDR3: TGTGCCAGCAATCCCCGACAGATTCTGCACAATGAGCAGTTCTTC.

V usage is TRBV2 and J usage is TRBJ1-5, with a tentative D call TRBD1 (6 bases). CDR1 is SNHLY, CDR2 FYNNEI, per germline. CDR3 length: 16 residues. The V end lost 6 bases, the J end lost 2 bases, and 17 bases lay between the germline ends. The CDR3 DNA reads TGTGCCAGCAGGATACAGGGCTATGGCGGCAATCAGCCCCAGCATTTT. Its protein is CASRIQGYGGNQPQHF. The variable domain in full, with the rest retrieved from reference TRBV2 and TRBJ1-5, is EPEVTQTPSHQVTQMGQEVILRCVPISNHLYFYWYRQILGQKVEFLVSFYNNEISEKSEIFDDQFSVERPDGSNFTLKIRSTKLEDSAMYFCASRIQGYGGNQPQHFGDGTRLSIL.

This clone was seen a few times. J is TRBJ1-5 and V is TRBV25-1, with D hard to call. Germline V CDR1 and CDR2: MGHDK, SYGVNS. With 0 bases removed from V and 4 bases from J, the gap between germline ends came to 10 bases. There are 15 residues in the CDR3. CDR3 in DNA: TGTGCCAGCAGTGAATATGGGAGCGGGAATCAGCCCCAGCATTTT. Translating gives CASSEYGSGNQPQHF.

The chain uses TRBV7-9 and TRBJ2-5; a weak D match, TRBD1 (7 bases). Germline loops: CDR1 SEHNR, CDR2 FQNEAQ (reference sequence). This CDR3 comprises 16 residues. Trimming took 6 bases from V and 2 from J, leaving 19 bases between them. CDR3 coding DNA: TGTGCCAGCAGTTCTCGACAGGGAGGACTTCAAGAGACCCAGTACTTC. It codes for CASSSRQGGLQETQYF.

This clone was observed a handful of times. The CDR3 spells CASSWSGTSGSSGELFF. CDR3 bases: TGTGCCAGCAGCTGGTCCGGGACTAGCGGGAGCTCCGGGGAGCTGTTTTTT. This chain connects TRBV5-6 to TRBJ2-2, with 14 bases lining up with TRBD2. J lost 6 bases, V lost 3 bases, and 7 bases had no gene match. The CDR3 is made up of 17 amino acids. Germline CDR1 reads SGHDT; CDR2 reads YYEEEE. Looking up the rest from reference TRBV5-6 and TRBJ2-2 gives the full variable domain: DAGVTQSPTHLIKTRGQQVTLRCSPKSGHDTVSWYQQALGQGPQFIFQYYEEEERQRGNFPDRFSGHQFPNYSSELNVNALLLGDSALYLCASSWSGTSGSSGELFFGEGSRLTVL.

The genes are TRBV27 and TRBJ1-2; 8 positions match TRBD1. With V trimmed by 6 bases and J by 4 bases, 7 bases remained unmatched. The CDR3 extends over 14 amino acids. Germline V gene lookup returns CDR1 MNHEY and CDR2 SMNVEV (reference sequence). The CDR3 nucleotides are TGTGCCAGCAGGCCGCAGGGGGCTCCCTATGGCTACACCTTC. It translates to CASRPQGAPYGYTF.

Only one count was recorded for this clone. The genes are TRBV28 and TRBJ1-2, with 8 bases identical to TRBD1. The germline V gene encodes CDR1 MDHEN and CDR2 SYDVKM. The CDR3 spans 14 residues. V shed 5 bases and J 3 bases; nucleotides not matched to a gene: 5. The CDR3, as DNA: TGTGCCAGCAGTGCCCCGGACAGGGACTATGGCTACACCTTC. It codes for CASSAPDRDYGYTF.

This clone has only one observation. V gene TRBV7-9 combines with J gene TRBJ1-6, with no clear D. With 3 bases removed from V and 0 bases from J, the gap between germline ends came to 6 bases. The germline V gene encodes CDR1 SEHNR and CDR2 FQNEAQ (reference sequence). The CDR3 is 15 amino acids. The CDR3 here is CASSFGSSYNSPLHF. CDR3 nucleotides: TGTGCCAGCAGCTTCGGTAGCTCCTATAATTCACCCCTCCACTTT. Together with reference TRBV7-9 and TRBJ1-6, the CDR3 gives the full variable domain: DTGVSQNPRHKITKRGQNVTFRCDPISEHNRLYWYRQTLGQGPEFLTYFQNEAQLEKSRLLSDRFSAERPKGSFSTLEIQRTEQGDSAMYLCASSFGSSYNSPLHFGNGTRLTVT.

The chain recombines TRBV4-1 with TRBJ1-1; TRBD1 matches at 7 bases. Germline CDR1 reads MGHRA; CDR2 reads YSYEKL. V was clipped by 2 bases and J by 7 bases; unmatched bases: 7. This CDR3 contains 14 residues. The CDR3: CASSQKTGHLEAFF. The CDR3 coding sequence is TGCGCCAGCAGCCAAAAGACAGGGCATCTTGAAGCTTTCTTT.

The V call is TRBV4-3, the J call TRBJ2-3; 9 bases map to TRBD1. The junction had 5 bases not matched to a gene; V was cut back by 1 base and J by 3 bases. Germline V gene sequence: CDR1 LGHNA, CDR2 YSLEER. CDR3 length: 16 amino acids. The CDR3 coding sequence is TGCGCCAGCAGCCAAGCGCCGGACAGGGGAACAGATACGCAGTATTTT. It yields the protein CASSQAPDRGTDTQYF.

This clone has only a few counts. The rearrangement joins TRBV10-1 to TRBJ1-3; D is uncertain. The V gene's germline CDR1 is WNHNN and CDR2 SYGVQD (reference sequence). Deletions cut 0 bases from V and 7 bases from J, with 13 bases between. This CDR3 has 15 residues. The CDR3, as DNA: TGCGCCAGCAGTGAGTCGGCGGGCTTCGGGAACACCATATATTTT. It translates to CASSESAGFGNTIYF.

This clone has only a few counts. The rearrangement uses TRBV29-1 and TRBJ1-2; no clear D gene. V was clipped by 2 bases and J by 8 bases, with 9 bases between them. The V gene's germline CDR1 is SQVTM and CDR2 ANQGSEA. CDR3 length: 11 amino acids. The CDR3 reads CSVENWAGYTF. In DNA form, the CDR3 reads TGCAGCGTTGAAAATTGGGCAGGCTACACCTTC.

The chain links TRBV28 to TRBJ1-1; 9 nucleotides agree with TRBD1. CDR1 is MDHEN, CDR2 SYDVKM, per germline. V was clipped by 2 bases and J by 1 base; unmatched bases: 8. The CDR3 consists of 17 residues. The CDR3 DNA reads TGTGCCAGCAGTTTACCGTACAGGGGGCTGAGGAACACTGAAGCTTTCTTT. It codes for CASSLPYRGLRNTEAFF. Combining the CDR3 with reference TRBV28 and TRBJ1-1 gives the whole variable domain DVKVTQSSRYLVKRTGEKVFLECVQDMDHENMFWYRQDPGLGLRLIYFSYDVKMKEKGDIPEGYSVSREKKERFSLILESASTNQTSMYLCASSLPYRGLRNTEAFFGQGTRLTVV.

This chain uses TRBV7-9 with TRBJ1-1; D is undetermined. The CDR3 contains 15 residues. The V gene lost 1 base and the J gene lost 2 bases, with 11 bases spanning the gap. The germline V gene has CDR1 SEHNR and CDR2 FQNEAQ (reference sequence). CDR3 bases: TGTGCCAGCAGCTTAGTTCGACACCTAAACACTGAAGCTTTCTTT. Its translation is CASSLVRHLNTEAFF.

This chain joins TRBV29-1 and TRBJ1-2; 10 bases line up with TRBD1. The germline V gene encodes CDR1 SQVTM and CDR2 ANQGSEA. The CDR3 is 14 residues long. Trimming took 6 bases from V and 2 from J; bases not matched to a gene: 6. CDR3 protein: CSVTTGGSNYGYTF. The CDR3 nucleotides are TGCAGCGTGACGACAGGGGGCTCCAACTATGGCTACACCTTC.